The T cell receptor (beta chain) described here comes from a study of T cell responses to AZD1222 COVID-19 vaccine. Only in-frame clones appear in the TCRdb table, and some are missing; sequencing was by immunoSEQ multiplex PCR. The sample consists of about 140,000 clones, 80% to 95% of them appearing once. CDR1 SQVTM and CDR2 ANQGSEA come from the germline V gene. The V and J ends lost 8 bases and 4 bases, in that order; junction bases with no gene match: 10. The CDR3 covers 14 residues. The chain has TRBV29-1 and TRBJ2-5; 10 nucleotides agree with TRBD1. The receptor's source is an adult in good health. The sequenced sample was peripheral blood, obtained on day 0 of AZD1222 vaccination. The CDR3 region has the DNA TGCAGCTCCGGGACAGGGGCGATTGGAGAGACCCAGTACTTC. It codes for CSSGTGAIGETQYF.